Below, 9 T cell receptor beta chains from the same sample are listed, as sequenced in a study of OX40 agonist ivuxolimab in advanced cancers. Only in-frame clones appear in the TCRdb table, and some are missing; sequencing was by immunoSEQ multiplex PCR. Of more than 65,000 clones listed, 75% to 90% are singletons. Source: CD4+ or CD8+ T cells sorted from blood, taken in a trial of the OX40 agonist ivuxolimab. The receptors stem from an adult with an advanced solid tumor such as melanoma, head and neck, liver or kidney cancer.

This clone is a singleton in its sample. The CDR3, as DNA: TGTGCCAGCAGCCAAGAATTGTCAGGGTCCCGCTACGAGCAGTACTTC. Translated: CASSQELSGSRYEQYF. The rearrangement uses TRBV4-2 and TRBJ2-7; maybe TRBD1 (5 bases). The V and J ends lost 0 bases and 3 bases respectively, with 15 bases between them. In germline, CDR1 is LGHNA, CDR2 YNFKEQ. The CDR3 has 16 amino acids.

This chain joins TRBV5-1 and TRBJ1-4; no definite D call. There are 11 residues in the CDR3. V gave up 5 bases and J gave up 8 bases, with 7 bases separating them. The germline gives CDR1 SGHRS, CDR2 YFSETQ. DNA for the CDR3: TGCGCCAGCAGGGCCACCGAAAAACTGTTTTTT. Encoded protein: CASRATEKLFF.

As DNA, the CDR3 is TGTGCCAGCAGCCTTCGGACAGGGAATTTAAATCAGCCCCAGCATTTT. As protein: CASSLRTGNLNQPQHF. The chain combines TRBV7-2 with TRBJ1-5; 8 nucleotides align to TRBD1. There are 16 residues in the CDR3. With V trimmed by 5 bases and J by 4 bases, 10 bases remained unmatched. Germline loops: CDR1 SGHTA, CDR2 FQGNSA.

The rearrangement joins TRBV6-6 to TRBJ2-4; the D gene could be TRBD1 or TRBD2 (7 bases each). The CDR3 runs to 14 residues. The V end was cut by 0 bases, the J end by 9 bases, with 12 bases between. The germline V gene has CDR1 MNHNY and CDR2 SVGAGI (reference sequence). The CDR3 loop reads CASSYSDREGIQYF. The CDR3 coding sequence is TGTGCCAGCAGTTACTCCGACAGGGAGGGCATTCAGTACTTC.

The CDR3 sequence: CASSLNPSGDTQYF. DNA for the CDR3: TGTGCCAGCAGTTTAAATCCTAGCGGCGATACGCAGTATTTT. This chain connects TRBV27 to TRBJ2-3, with TRBD2 matching 7 bases. The CDR3 is made up of 14 amino acids. Germline trimming cut 2 bases from V and 6 bases from J; bases unmatched to any gene: 5. Germline V gene data show CDR1 as MNHEY and CDR2 as SMNVEV (reference sequence).

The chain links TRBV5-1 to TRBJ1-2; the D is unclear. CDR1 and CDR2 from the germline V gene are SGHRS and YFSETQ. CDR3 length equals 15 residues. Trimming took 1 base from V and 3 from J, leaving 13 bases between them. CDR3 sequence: CASSLLDAGYYGYTF. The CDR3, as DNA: TGCGCCAGCAGCTTGTTGGACGCTGGGTACTATGGCTACACCTTC.

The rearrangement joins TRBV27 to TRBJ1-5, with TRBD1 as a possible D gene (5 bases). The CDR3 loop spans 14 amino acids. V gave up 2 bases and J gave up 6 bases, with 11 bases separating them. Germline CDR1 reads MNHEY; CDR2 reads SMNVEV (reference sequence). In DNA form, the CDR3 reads TGTGCCAGCAGTTTAAGGGCAGGGTTTCAGCCCCAGCATTTT. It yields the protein CASSLRAGFQPQHF.

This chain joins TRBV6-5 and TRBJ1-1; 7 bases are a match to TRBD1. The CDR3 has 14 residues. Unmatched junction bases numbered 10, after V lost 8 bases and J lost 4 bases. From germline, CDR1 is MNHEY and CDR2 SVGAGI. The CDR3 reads CASVRQGVGTEAFF. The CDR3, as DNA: TGTGCCAGCGTCCGACAGGGAGTAGGCACTGAAGCTTTCTTT.

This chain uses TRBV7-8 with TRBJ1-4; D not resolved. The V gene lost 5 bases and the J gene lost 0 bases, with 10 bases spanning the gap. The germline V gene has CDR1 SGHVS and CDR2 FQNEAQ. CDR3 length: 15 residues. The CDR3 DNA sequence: TGTGCCAGCAGCCAGGAGACGGCAACTAATGAAAAACTGTTTTTT. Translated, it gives CASSQETATNEKLFF.